The clone carrying this TCR beta chain was counted a few times. The antigen is undetermined. The sample is drawn from a study of vaccination and CD4 T cells after COVID-19. The CDR3 sequence is 17 residues long. V was shortened by 2 bases and J by 1 base, with 14 bases between the two germline ends. Looked up from germline, CDR1 is KGHDR and CDR2 is SFDVKD. Treatment in this sample: approximately 10-day PBMC culture with coronavirus spike peptide pools or control peptides (ViraFEST assay). Cultured CD4+ T-cell DNA underwent Oncomine TCR Beta short-read sequencing. Each CDR3 protein gets one entry after TCRdb re-called the PCR reads with MiXCR. The table lists around 12,000 distinct CDR3 sequences, approximately 44% of them singletons, with about an eighth in the top ten.

This TCR derives from a human donor who had recovered from COVID-19. The chain is built from TRBV24-1 and TRBJ2-1; TRBD2 might be the D (6 bases). The material sequenced was CD4+ T cells from blood, cultured in vitro. The CDR3 DNA reads TGTGCCACCAGTGATTCGACAGATAGCGGATCCTACAATGAGCAGTTCTTC. Protein product: CATSDSTDSGSYNEQFF.